This TCR beta chain is from a study of beta chain features in type 1 diabetes. General study results and limits: Shorter TCRB CDR3s, moderately but significantly so, marked every one of the four CD4+ subsets in Type 1 diabetes patients. Insertion counts at VDJ junctions were lower in type 1 diabetes patients, who also showed more deletions there. Equally in patients and controls, shorter templates might have been favored by PCR.

About this clone: Its antigen remains unidentified.

The isolated RNA, all of it, was reverse transcribed, so expressed TCRB transcripts were what got sequenced. TCRdb keeps only in-frame clones here, not all; method: immunoSEQ multiplex PCR. The sample includes around 710,000 clones, roughly 12% of them seen just once. Between the trimmed V and J ends, which lost 7 bases and 6 bases, there was a span of 18 bases. The CDR3 consists of 13 residues. Germline V CDR1 and CDR2: SQVTM, ANQGSEA. Donors underwent one heparinised blood draw, 100 to 150 mL on average. CD45RO/CCR7/CD25/CD127/CD95/CD27 separated CD4+ naive, central memory, regulatory and stem cell-like memory cells by sorting.

The receptor's source is a man aged 25-45 years with type 1 diabetes. Sequenced material: naive CD4+ T cells from blood. The chain is built from TRBV29-1 and TRBJ1-2; the D gene is possibly TRBD1 (5 bases). The DNA for the CDR3 is TGCAGCGGATCTCAGGGAGGGCCAAATGGCTACACCTTC. Protein sequence: CSGSQGGPNGYTF.